This TCR beta chain derives from a study of siplizumab effects on memory and regulatory T cells. Germline CDR1 reads MGHRA; CDR2 reads YSYEKL. The CDR3 sequence is 15 residues long. Trimming pared 2 bases from V and 5 bases from J, leaving 13 bases between. Study observations and caveats: Naive T cells appeared more diverse than memory cells and seemed to be major alloresponse contributors.

In regard to this clone: As yet, its antigen is unknown.

Approximately 100,000 TCR templates were measured in each sample. Assay used: immunoSEQ multiplex PCR; TCRdb lists only in-frame clones, some missing. The data show tens of thousands of clones, 90% to 95% seen once. This chain links TRBV4-1 with TRBJ1-5; D might be TRBD1 (6 bases). This receptor was identified in a human donor in good health. Sequencing used CD8+ T cells sorted from blood. CDR3 amino acids: CASSQSAGVYQPQHF. For the CDR3, the DNA is TGCGCCAGCAGCCAATCGGCAGGGGTGTATCAGCCCCAGCATTTT.